This T cell receptor beta chain was captured by sequencing in a study of T cells after yellow fever vaccination. The study, taken as a whole, reports: The appearance of a small share of clonotypes in both CD4 and CD8 compartments was observed.

They built TCR cDNA with 5'RACE template switching, a step that put in a universal primer site and UMIs. Via MiXCR, TCRdb re-called the 5' RACE reads, giving one row per CDR3 protein. The sample has around 310,000 distinct CDR3 sequences, around 4.5% seen once. This clonotype has at least ten counts. Its antigen is not known. The CDR3 runs to 13 residues. The V segment lost 4 bases and the J segment 9 bases; nucleotides outside the gene matches: 4. CDR1 is SGHTA, CDR2 FQGNSA, per germline. The chain combines TRBV7-2 with TRBJ2-1; 9 bases are shared with TRBD2. The origin of this receptor is a man aged 18 to 30 who received the YFV17D yellow fever vaccine. Sequenced material: PBMCs, taken 15 days after the yellow fever booster vaccination. The CDR3 DNA reads as TGTGCCAGCAGCTCTGGGACTAGCAGTGAGCAGTTCTTC. It translates to CASSSGTSSEQFF.